A selection of T cell receptor beta chains follows, all from one sample in a study of blood T cell repertoires in COVID-19. Profiled with immunoSEQ multiplex PCR; TCRdb holds only in-frame clones, not every one. Of about 250,000 clones detected, around 81% appear once; the ten largest clones hold 3.4%. The sequenced sample consisted of PBMCs or T cells enriched from blood (not recorded which). These receptors originate from a man in his fifties or sixties who had recovered from COVID-19. Both conserved end residues are part of each CDR3. A D gene is named only where the DNA matches it firmly. A clone size is listed for some rows: how often the clone was seen (once, few, many), or a class if it is expanded.

v_gene,abundance,len,j_gene,d_gene,CDR3aa,CDR3nt
TRBV11-2,.,17,TRBJ2-1,.,CASSPGRDIIGANEQFF,TGTGCCAGCAGCCCCGGTAGGGACATTATTGGGGCCAATGAGCAGTTCTTC
TRBV7-3,few,13,TRBJ1-1,.,CASSPAVNTEAFF,TGTGCCAGCAGCCCGGCGGTGAACACTGAAGCTTTCTTT
TRBV7-2,.,17,TRBJ1-5,TRBD1,CASSPYFRQGSNQPQHF,TGTGCCAGCAGCCCCTACTTTCGACAGGGTTCCAATCAGCCCCAGCATTTT
TRBV4-3,.,16,TRBJ2-1,TRBD2,CASSQISGRLHNEQFF,TGCGCCAGCAGCCAAATTAGCGGGAGGCTACACAATGAGCAGTTCTTC
TRBV20-1,.,16,TRBJ2-2,TRBD2,CSASGRLAGDTGELFF,TGCAGTGCTAGTGGGCGCCTAGCGGGAGATACCGGGGAGCTGTTTTTT
TRBV11-3,.,16,TRBJ2-2,.,CASSSHTDRNTGELFF,TGTGCCAGCAGTTCACATACAGACAGAAACACCGGGGAGCTGTTTTTT
TRBV19,once,13,TRBJ1-1,.,CASRTRENTEAFF,TGTGCCAGTAGGACCAGGGAAAACACTGAAGCTTTCTTT
TRBV9,.,15,TRBJ1-2,TRBD1,CASSFGTGITWGYTF,TGTGCCAGCAGCTTCGGGACAGGAATAACCTGGGGCTACACCTTC
TRBV7-9,.,14,TRBJ2-5,.,CASSYGTHTETQYF,TGTGCCAGCAGTTACGGGACTCATACAGAGACCCAGTACTTC
TRBV6-5,.,14,TRBJ1-2,TRBD1,CASSRQGVYYGYTF,TGTGCCAGCAGCCGACAGGGGGTTTACTATGGCTACACCTTC
TRBV2,.,14,TRBJ1-6,.,CASSEAVRDSPLHF,TGTGCCAGCAGTGAAGCCGTGCGGGATTCACCCCTCCACTTT
TRBV15,.,15,TRBJ1-2,.,CATSGYRSPNYGYTF,TGTGCCACCAGCGGATATAGGAGTCCGAACTATGGCTACACCTTC
TRBV5-1,.,13,TRBJ1-2,.,CASSLQRGDGYTF,TGCGCCAGCAGCTTGCAACGCGGGGATGGCTACACCTTC
TRBV11-2,.,15,TRBJ2-1,TRBD2,CASSLASGPYNEQFF,TGTGCCAGCAGCTTGGCTAGCGGGCCGTACAATGAGCAGTTCTTC
TRBV19,.,15,TRBJ1-5,TRBD1,CASSTRGQGNQPQHF,TGTGCCAGTAGTACCCGAGGACAGGGCAATCAGCCCCAGCATTTT
TRBV6-2/TRBV6-3,.,14,TRBJ2-7,TRBD1,CASSYMGQTYEQYF,TGTGCCAGCAGTTACATGGGACAGACCTACGAGCAGTACTTC
TRBV7-9,.,15,TRBJ1-2,TRBD1,CASSLPRGQVYGYTF,TGTGCCAGCAGCTTACCGAGGGGACAGGTCTATGGCTACACCTTC
TRBV20-1,.,11,TRBJ1-1,.,CSAPWNTEAFF,TGCAGTGCCCCCTGGAACACTGAAGCTTTCTTT
TRBV27,.,14,TRBJ1-3,.,CASSPGPGVNTIYF,TGTGCCAGCAGTCCGGGCCCCGGGGTGAACACCATATATTTT
TRBV11-2,.,13,TRBJ2-5,.,CASSFSVGETQYF,TGTGCCAGCAGCTTTAGCGTGGGGGAGACCCAGTACTTC
TRBV18,.,13,TRBJ1-2,.,CASSSRVDYGYTF,TGTGCCAGCTCATCGAGAGTGGACTATGGCTACACCTTC
TRBV18,.,13,TRBJ2-7,TRBD1,CASSPPTGREQYF,TGTGCCAGCTCACCACCGACAGGGAGAGAGCAGTACTTC
TRBV18,.,17,TRBJ1-3,.,CASSPGAGPGPGNTIYF,TGTGCCAGCTCACCAGGGGCAGGTCCGGGTCCTGGAAACACCATATATTTT
TRBV4-1,.,14,TRBJ1-2,.,CASSQREGEYGYTF,TGCGCCAGCAGCCAAAGGGAGGGGGAATATGGCTACACCTTC
TRBV4-1,.,17,TRBJ1-6,TRBD1,CASSQDRPYRGDSPLHF,TGCGCCAGCAGCCAAGACCGACCATACAGGGGGGATTCACCCCTCCACTTT
TRBV5-6,.,18,TRBJ2-6,TRBD2,CASSLGLAGPSGANVLTF,TGTGCCAGCAGCTTAGGGCTAGCGGGGCCCTCTGGGGCCAACGTCCTGACTTTC
TRBV19,.,15,TRBJ1-5,.,CASSRSREPYQPQHF,TGTGCCAGTAGTAGAAGCCGGGAGCCTTATCAGCCCCAGCATTTT
TRBV6-5,.,15,TRBJ2-5,TRBD2,CASRGLATNQETQYF,TGTGCCAGCAGAGGACTAGCGACGAACCAAGAGACCCAGTACTTC
TRBV7-9,once,14,TRBJ1-2,.,CASSFGGLGYGYTF,TGTGCCAGCAGCTTTGGTGGGCTGGGCTATGGCTACACCTTC
TRBV15,.,14,TRBJ1-4,.,CATSRVGGDEKLFF,TGTGCCACCAGCAGAGTTGGGGGCGACGAAAAACTGTTTTTT
TRBV6-1,.,13,TRBJ1-2,.,CASSEATGMGYTF,TGTGCCAGCAGTGAAGCTACAGGGATGGGCTACACCTTC
TRBV6-5,once,14,TRBJ1-5,TRBD1,CASRGTGRALTQHF,TGTGCCAGCAGAGGGACAGGGAGGGCTTTGACCCAGCATTTT
TRBV9,.,17,TRBJ2-1,TRBD2,CASSVIPSGGSYNEQFF,TGTGCCAGCAGCGTAATCCCTAGCGGGGGGTCCTACAATGAGCAGTTCTTC
TRBV7-3,.,15,TRBJ2-1,TRBD2,CASSLDSGRSNEQFF,TGTGCCAGCAGCTTAGATAGCGGGAGATCCAATGAGCAGTTCTTC
TRBV5-8,.,16,TRBJ2-2,TRBD2,CASSLGRTSGFRELFF,TGTGCCAGCAGCTTGGGCCGGACTAGCGGTTTTAGGGAGCTGTTTTTT
TRBV11-3,.,14,TRBJ2-5,.,CASRVAGQGETQYF,TGTGCCAGCCGAGTAGCGGGACAGGGAGAGACCCAGTACTTC
TRBV6-5,.,13,TRBJ2-1,TRBD2,CASSPEGRGEQFF,TGTGCCAGCAGCCCAGAAGGGAGGGGTGAGCAGTTCTTC
TRBV4-2,.,16,TRBJ1-1,.,CASSQELQGIVGGAFF,TGTGCCAGCAGCCAAGAACTTCAGGGGATCGTTGGTGGGGCTTTCTTT
TRBV9,.,15,TRBJ2-2,.,CASSVGGFLTGELFF,TGTGCCAGCAGCGTAGGAGGGTTCCTCACCGGGGAGCTGTTTTTT
TRBV4-2,.,12,TRBJ2-1,.,CASSPPDNEQFF,TGTGCCAGCAGTCCCCCGGACAATGAGCAGTTCTTC
TRBV6-2/TRBV6-3,few,16,TRBJ2-7,TRBD2,CASSAPGLAGGYEQYF,TGTGCCAGCAGTGCTCCGGGACTAGCGGGAGGCTACGAGCAGTACTTC
TRBV9,few,15,TRBJ2-1,TRBD2,CASSGLAGGHSEQFF,TGTGCCAGCAGCGGACTAGCGGGGGGCCACAGTGAGCAGTTCTTC
TRBV11-3,few,15,TRBJ1-5,.,CASSLDPGTDQPQHF,TGTGCCAGCAGCTTAGACCCCGGGACTGATCAGCCCCAGCATTTT
TRBV20-1,.,11,TRBJ1-5,.,CSARSPAAQHF,TGCAGTGCTAGATCCCCGGCGGCCCAGCATTTT
TRBV14,once,21,TRBJ2-1,TRBD2,CASSQVSPGTSGRHIYNEQFF,TGTGCCAGCAGCCAAGTATCCCCGGGAACTAGCGGGAGGCACATCTACAATGAGCAGTTCTTC